The entry that follows covers one T cell receptor (beta chain) sequence. Its antigen is currently unknown. These data come from a study of cytomegalovirus exposure and HLA in healthy donors. General study points: In a later analysis, TCR beta V- and J-gene trimming showed a link to a missense DCLRE1C variant.

Per the germline V gene, CDR1 is MNHEY and CDR2 is SMNVEV (reference sequence). Trimming cost V 2 bases and J 2 bases, with 13 bases left between them. This CDR3 comprises 15 residues. The PCR made use of 60 Vbeta and 13 Jbeta primers. Method: immunoSEQ multiplex PCR; TCRdb's copy keeps in-frame clones and lacks some. The table lists about 150,000 clones, 75% to 85% of them singletons. Sequencing used PBMCs. The receptor comes from a woman between 40 and 50 years old in good health and CMV-seropositive. The rearrangement links TRBV27 to TRBJ2-7, with D perhaps matching TRBD2 (5 bases). The CDR3 region is CASSLESGPPYEQYF. CDR3 in DNA: TGTGCCAGCAGTTTAGAAAGCGGCCCCCCCTACGAGCAGTACTTC.